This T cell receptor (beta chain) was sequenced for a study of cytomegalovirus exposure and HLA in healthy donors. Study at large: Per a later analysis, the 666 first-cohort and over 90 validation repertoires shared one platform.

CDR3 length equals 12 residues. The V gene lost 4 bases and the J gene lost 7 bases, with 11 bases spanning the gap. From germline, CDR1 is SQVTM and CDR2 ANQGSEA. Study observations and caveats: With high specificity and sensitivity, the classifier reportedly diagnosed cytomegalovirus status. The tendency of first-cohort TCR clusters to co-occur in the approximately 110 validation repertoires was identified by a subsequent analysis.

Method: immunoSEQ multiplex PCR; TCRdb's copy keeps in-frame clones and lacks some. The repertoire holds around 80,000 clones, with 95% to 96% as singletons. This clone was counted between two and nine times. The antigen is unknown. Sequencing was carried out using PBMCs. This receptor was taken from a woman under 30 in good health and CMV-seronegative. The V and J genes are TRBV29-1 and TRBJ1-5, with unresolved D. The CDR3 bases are TGCAGCGTTGGAGGGCTTGGGCAGCCCCAGCATTTT. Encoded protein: CSVGGLGQPQHF.